Presented here are 23 T cell receptor beta chains from one specimen sequenced in a study of blood T cell repertoires in COVID-19. Sequencing was performed with immunoSEQ multiplex PCR; in TCRdb, only in-frame clones are kept and a portion is missing. The sample gives just under 65,000 clones, around 80% of which show up once; 11% to 15% is in the top ten. The sample was peripheral blood. The source of these receptors is a man aged 60 to 69 with COVID-19, enrolled during active disease.

CDR3 DNA: TGTGCCAGCAGCCCTATCGGGGGAAACAGCAATCAGCCCCAGCATTTT. Amino acid sequence: CASSPIGGNSNQPQHF. The chain employs TRBV4-2 and TRBJ1-5, with a tentative D call TRBD1 (5 bases). With 4 bases removed from V and 1 base from J, the gap between germline ends came to 14 bases. The CDR3 sequence is 16 residues long. Germline assignment: CDR1 LGHNA and CDR2 YNFKEQ.

This rearrangement joins TRBV3-1 (or the pseudogene TRBV3-2) to TRBJ2-1, with a weak D call TRBD2 (6 bases). Germline V CDR1 and CDR2: LGHDT, YNNKEL (reference sequence). Trimming removed 4 bases at V and 2 bases at J, with 15 bases between. The CDR3 has 16 amino acids. DNA of the CDR3: TGTGCCAGCAGCCCGGGACTTTACGACCCCTACAATGAGCAGTTCTTC. Protein product: CASSPGLYDPYNEQFF.

A single count supports this clone. This chain joins TRBV5-1 and TRBJ2-2; 10 bases align to TRBD2. CDR1 and CDR2 from the germline V gene are SGHRS and YFSETQ. V was clipped by 7 bases and J by 6 bases; unmatched bases: 6. The CDR3 is 14 amino acids. CDR3 in DNA: TGCGCCAGCGGGCTAGCGGGAGATGCCGGGGAGCTGTTTTTT. Translation: CASGLAGDAGELFF. The complete variable domain, with remaining parts taken from reference TRBV5-1 and TRBJ2-2, reads KAGVTQTPRYLIKTRGQQVTLSCSPISGHRSVSWYQQTPGQGLQFLFEYFSETQRNKGNFPGRFSGRQFSNSRSEMNVSTLELGDSALYLCASGLAGDAGELFFGEGSRLTVL.

The chain joins TRBV10-3 to TRBJ1-2, with 9 bases that match TRBD1. The ends lost 0 bases at V and 4 bases at J; junction bases unmatched: 3. The CDR3 has 15 amino acids. CDR1 is ENHRY and CDR2 is SYGVKD in the germline V gene. CDR3 DNA sequence: TGTGCCATCAGTGAGTCGGGGACAGGGAGCTATGGCTACACCTTC. It is translated as CAISESGTGSYGYTF.

The V and J genes are TRBV10-3 and TRBJ1-2; D is unresolved. The ends were cut back, 2 bases at V and 2 bases at J, with 3 bases in the middle. The CDR3 has 12 amino acids. Germline V gene lookup returns CDR1 ENHRY and CDR2 SYGVKD. CDR3 loop: CAISEANYGYTF. The CDR3 bases are TGTGCCATCAGTGAGGCGAACTATGGCTACACCTTC.

This clone was picked up one time. The chain joins TRBV6-2 or TRBV6-3 to TRBJ2-3; 13 bases are a match to TRBD2. The CDR3 covers 16 residues. V shed 0 bases and J 5 bases; nucleotides not matched to a gene: 2. Germline CDR1 MNHEY, CDR2 SVGEGT. The CDR3 DNA reads TGTGCCAGCAGTTACTCGACTAGCGGGGGGCAAGATACGCAGTATTTT. Translation gives CASSYSTSGGQDTQYF.

The chain couples TRBV7-9 to TRBJ1-1; D is perhaps TRBD1 (6 bases). Germline V gene data show CDR1 as SEHNR and CDR2 as FQNEAQ (reference sequence). V was trimmed by 1 base and J by 6 bases, leaving 9 bases between them. The CDR3 contains 13 residues. The CDR3 spells CASSLEGGSEAFF. The CDR3 nucleotides read TGTGCCAGCAGCTTAGAGGGGGGGTCTGAAGCTTTCTTT.

The V and J genes are TRBV15 and TRBJ2-7, with D hard to call. Germline V gene lookup returns CDR1 LNHNV and CDR2 YYDKDF (reference sequence). The CDR3 totals 13 residues. Trimming pared 0 bases from V and 5 bases from J, leaving 8 bases between. CDR3 in amino acids: CATSRDLFDEQYF. The CDR3 DNA follows: TGTGCCACCAGCAGAGATTTGTTCGACGAGCAGTACTTC.

The chain carries TRBV30 and TRBJ2-6, with TRBD2 matching 8 bases. The CDR3 is made up of 15 amino acids. Germline V gene lookup returns CDR1 GTSNPN and CDR2 SVGIG (reference sequence). Unmatched junction bases numbered 4, after V lost 4 bases and J lost 2 bases. The CDR3 is CAWTYGGAGANVLTF. For the CDR3, the DNA is TGTGCCTGGACCTACGGGGGGGCTGGGGCCAACGTCCTGACTTTC.

The chain employs TRBV27 and TRBJ1-6; 8 bases are a match to TRBD1. Germline loops: CDR1 MNHEY, CDR2 SMNVEV (reference sequence). CDR3 length: 18 amino acids. The V segment lost 2 bases and the J segment 9 bases; nucleotides outside the gene matches: 15. For the CDR3, the DNA is TGTGCCAGCAGTTTAAGGCAGGGGGCTGGGGATGGGGTTTCACCCCTCCACTTT. It codes for CASSLRQGAGDGVSPLHF.

The rearrangement uses TRBV13 and TRBJ1-4, with unresolved D. This CDR3 is 13 amino acids long. In germline, CDR1 is PRHDT, CDR2 FYEKMQ (reference sequence). The V gene lost 4 bases and the J gene lost 6 bases, with 9 bases spanning the gap. The CDR3 bases are TGTGCCAGCAGCTCATACGCGTATGAAAAACTGTTTTTT. Amino acids: CASSSYAYEKLFF. The full variable domain, in which reference TRBV13 and TRBJ1-4 provide the parts outside the CDR3, is AAGVIQSPRHLIKEKRETATLKCYPIPRHDTVYWYQQGPGQDPQFLISFYEKMQSDKGSIPDRFSAQQFSDYHSELNMSSLELGDSALYFCASSSYAYEKLFFGSGTQLSVL.

The rearrangement uses TRBV7-3 and TRBJ1-2; D is perhaps TRBD1 (5 bases). Germline CDR1 is SGHTA and CDR2 is FQGTGA. V was pared by 10 bases and J by 9 bases, with 15 bases between. The CDR3 runs 11 residues. The CDR3 DNA follows: TGTGCCACTCCCCCCCAGGGTAGCTACACCTTC. It codes for CATPPQGSYTF. The full variable domain, its missing parts supplied by reference TRBV7-3 and TRBJ1-2, is GAGVSQTPSNKVTEKGKYVELRCDPISGHTALYWYRQSLGQGPEFLIYFQGTGAADDSGLPNDRFFAVRPEGSVSTLKIQRTERGDSAVYLCATPPQGSYTFGSGTRLTVV.

J is TRBJ2-4 and V is TRBV5-4; 9 nucleotides agree with TRBD2. The CDR3 length is 15 residues. Germline V gene data show CDR1 as SGHNT and CDR2 as YYREEE (reference sequence). V shed 0 bases, J shed 3 bases, and the junction held 1 base outside the gene matches. This CDR3 reads CASSLGGRGKNIQYF. The CDR3, as DNA: TGTGCCAGCAGCTTGGGCGGGAGGGGCAAAAACATTCAGTACTTC.

This clone was counted only a few times. The chain joins TRBV5-1 to TRBJ2-5, with 9 nucleotides matching TRBD1. Per the germline V gene, CDR1 is SGHRS and CDR2 is YFSETQ. V shed 2 bases and J 5 bases; nucleotides not matched to a gene: 10. The CDR3 is made up of 16 amino acids. This chain's CDR3 is CASSLPGTGNVETQYF. CDR3 nucleotides: TGCGCCAGCAGCTTACCCGGGACAGGGAATGTGGAGACCCAGTACTTC.

The rearrangement uses TRBV20-1 and TRBJ2-1; D is perhaps TRBD1 (5 bases). Between the trimmed V and J ends, which lost 3 bases and 6 bases, there was a span of 6 bases. Looked up from germline, CDR1 is DFQATT and CDR2 is SNEGSKA (reference sequence). The CDR3 loop spans 11 amino acids. The CDR3 protein is CSASQGNEQFF. The CDR3 coding sequence is TGCAGTGCTAGCCAGGGCAATGAGCAGTTCTTC.

The gene calls are TRBV5-5 and TRBJ2-1, with 9 bases identical to TRBD2. The V gene end was trimmed by 4 bases and the J gene end by 0 bases; junction bases not matched to a gene: 14. Per germline, CDR1 SGHKS and CDR2 YYEKEE (reference sequence). The CDR3 extends over 19 amino acids. CDR3 DNA: TGTGCCAGCAGCCTTAGCGGGAGCCTCCCTGTGAGCTCCTACAATGAGCAGTTCTTC. Encoded protein: CASSLSGSLPVSSYNEQFF.

The chain couples TRBV5-6 to TRBJ1-2, with D possibly matching TRBD1 (5 bases). This CDR3 contains 13 residues. V lost 5 bases, J lost 2 bases, and 10 bases lay in between. Germline CDR1 is SGHDT and CDR2 is YYEEEE. The CDR3 nucleotides are TGTGCCAGCAGTGTGACAGACAACTATGGCTACACCTTC. It is translated as CASSVTDNYGYTF.

The chain links TRBV4-1 to TRBJ2-5; D might be TRBD2 (5 bases). Trimming left V 1 base short and J 7 bases short, with 22 bases between. The CDR3 runs 17 residues. Looked up from germline, CDR1 is MGHRA and CDR2 is YSYEKL. The CDR3 nucleotides read TGCGCCAGCAGCCAAGTTGGAAGGTGGGGAGTAGACGGGACCCAGTACTTC. This translates into CASSQVGRWGVDGTQYF.

This chain connects TRBV24-1 to TRBJ2-1, with TRBD2 matching over 12 bases. The CDR3 spans 16 residues. CDR1 KGHDR and CDR2 SFDVKD come from the germline V gene. V lost 3 bases, J lost 7 bases, and 6 bases stayed unmatched. CDR3 amino acids: CATSDTSGGRTNEQFF. CDR3 in DNA: TGTGCCACCAGTGATACTAGCGGGGGGCGTACTAATGAGCAGTTCTTC.

The V and J genes are TRBV18 and TRBJ2-5; 7 bases match TRBD2. J gave up 5 bases and V 5 bases, and 5 bases lay outside the gene matches. CDR3 length: 13 residues. Germline lookup yields CDR1 KGHSH and CDR2 LQKENI. CDR3 amino acids: CASSTGTTETQYF. The CDR3 DNA is TGTGCCAGCTCAACCGGGACTACGGAGACCCAGTACTTC.

The rearrangement links TRBV6-6 to TRBJ2-2, with 8 positions matching TRBD2. Germline V gene data show CDR1 as MNHNY and CDR2 as SVGAGI (reference sequence). Trimming cost V 5 bases and J 7 bases; bases outside gene matches: 18. The CDR3 has 18 amino acids. CDR3 DNA sequence: TGTGCCAGCAGTCTACGACTAGGCCAGCGGGAGTTTATCGGGGAGCTGTTTTTT. Protein sequence: CASSLRLGQREFIGELFF.

This clone appeared a single time. This sequence joins TRBV6-5 and TRBJ1-2, with 11 bases that match TRBD1. The V gene's germline CDR1 is MNHEY and CDR2 SVGAGI. The CDR3 runs 12 residues. V lost 7 bases to trimming and J lost 7 bases; unmatched junction nucleotides: 2. The CDR3 is CASMGTGGGYTF. The DNA of the CDR3 is TGTGCCAGCATGGGGACAGGGGGTGGCTACACCTTC.

The chain is built from TRBV27 and TRBJ2-7; TRBD2 aligns across 8 bases. This CDR3 spans 16 amino acids. With V trimmed by 6 bases and J by 0 bases, 10 bases remained unmatched. Germline loops: CDR1 MNHEY, CDR2 SMNVEV (reference sequence). CDR3 sequence: CASRGAGGLSSYEQYF. The CDR3 region has the DNA TGTGCCAGCAGGGGCGCGGGGGGCCTCAGCTCCTACGAGCAGTACTTC.